This TCR beta chain was captured by sequencing in a study of blood T cell repertoires in COVID-19 (TCRdb year 2020). Looking at the study overall: Recovered participants in ImmuneRACE Cohort 3 were defined as having two consecutive negative NP/OP PCR tests, clearance from a healthcare professional, or resolution of symptoms. The prospective study material was composed of cDNA or gDNA derived from T cells, B-cell-depleted T cells, or PBMCs. The repertoires were released in a freely available public database meant as a resource for research on the immune response to SARS-CoV-2. Sample metadata almost always included a de-identified subject ID, COVID-19 status, age in years and sex. Where available, HLA class I and class II types were obtained from metadata supplied by the sample provider rather than from assay-based typing. Samples from collaborators originated in the United States, Italy and Spain and spanned both the acute and convalescent phases of COVID-19. The dataset comprised deeply sampled blood TCRbeta repertoires from subjects exposed to, actively infected with, or recovered from COVID-19. The samples were drawn from two sources: the first 160 participants of the ongoing ImmuneRACE study, and 950 to 1,500 subjects contributed by 6 global collaborators.

Participants in the prospective study were aged roughly 18 to 100 years, lived in about two dozen United States geographic areas, and enrolled through a virtual design. In the prospective study, cohorts were assigned on the basis of participant-reported clinical history obtained from a screening survey and a study questionnaire. Each participant in the prospective study had whole blood, serum and a nasopharyngeal or oropharyngeal swab collected by mobile phlebotomists. Participants in the prospective study had the option to provide additional blood draws and questionnaires over a roughly 2-month period. Blood samples from the prospective study were shipped frozen or at room temperature prior to DNA extraction. As to this clone: Its antigen is not yet known. There are no base qualities to consult, and no much larger clone falls within one base.

The immunoSEQ Assay, a bias-controlled multiplex PCR, was used to amplify TCRbeta CDR3 regions from genomic DNA. In the source study's methods: Within the assay, amplification of reference gene primers was used to estimate how many nucleated cells each sample contained. To quantify the absolute abundance of each unique TCRbeta CDR3 rearrangement, sequence reads were collapsed and filtered. Productive Simpson clonality was computed per sample as the square root of Simpson's diversity index over productive rearrangements. Sourced from immuneACCESS, this table was stored by TCRdb with only in-frame sequences that have V and J called. A share of the clones is absent; for the studies checked, an unresolved V gene accounts for under half, and the remainder has no known explanation. From that table come the V and J calls and clone size; the DNA was used to work out D and trimming. The sample table holds 150,000 to 200,000 clones, of which about 88% were seen once. The ten largest clonotypes hold around 23% of the sample.

Study-wide findings and limitations: The amount of clinical and demographic metadata varied by source and participant and was provided uncurated.

V and J are trimmed by 1 base and 5 bases, and the gene matches miss 3 bases of the junction. The CDR3 contains 15 residues, cysteine and phenylalanine counted. Of all the DNA, just the CDR3 is kept, 45 bases in frame from base 1. CDR1 and CDR2, looked up from the germline V gene, are LGHNA and YNFKEQ. The sequence joins TRBV4-2 to TRBJ2-4; the central 9 bases match TRBD1. Sequencing was done on a sample of PBMCs or T cells enriched from blood (not recorded which). The sequence derives from a woman aged 40 to 49 in a cohort exposed to, infected with or recovered from COVID-19 (not recorded which). The nucleotide sequence reads as follows: TGTGCCAGCAGCCAAGGCCGGGACAGGGAAAACATTCAGTACTTC. The encoded protein is CASSQGRDRENIQYF.